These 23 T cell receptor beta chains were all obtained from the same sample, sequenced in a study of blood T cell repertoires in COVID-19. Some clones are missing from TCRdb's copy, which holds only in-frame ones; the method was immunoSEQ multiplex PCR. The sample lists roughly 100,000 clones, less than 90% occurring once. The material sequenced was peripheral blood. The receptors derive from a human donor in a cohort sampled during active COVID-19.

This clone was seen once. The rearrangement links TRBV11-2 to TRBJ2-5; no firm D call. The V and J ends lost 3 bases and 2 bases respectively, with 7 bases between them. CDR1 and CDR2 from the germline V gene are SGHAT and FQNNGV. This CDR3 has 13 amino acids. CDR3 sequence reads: CASSFGRQETQYF. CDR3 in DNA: TGTGCCAGCAGCTTCGGCAGGCAAGAGACCCAGTACTTC.

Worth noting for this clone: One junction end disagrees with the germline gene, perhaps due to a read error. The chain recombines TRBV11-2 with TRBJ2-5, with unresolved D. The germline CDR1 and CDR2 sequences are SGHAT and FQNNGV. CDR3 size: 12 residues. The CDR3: CASSLARETQYF. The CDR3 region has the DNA TGTGCCAGCAGCTTAGCTCGAGAGACTCAGTACTTC.

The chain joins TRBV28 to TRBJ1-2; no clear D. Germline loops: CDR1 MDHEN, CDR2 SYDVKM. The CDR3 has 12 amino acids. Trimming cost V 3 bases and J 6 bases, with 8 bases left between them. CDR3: CASSFVGNGYTF. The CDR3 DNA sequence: TGTGCCAGCAGTTTTGTCGGGAATGGCTACACCTTC.

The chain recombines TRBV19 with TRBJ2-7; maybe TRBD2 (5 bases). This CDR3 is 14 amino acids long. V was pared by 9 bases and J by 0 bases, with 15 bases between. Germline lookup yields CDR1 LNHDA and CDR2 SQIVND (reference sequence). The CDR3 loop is CASQDLANSYEQYF. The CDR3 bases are TGTGCCAGCCAAGACTTAGCGAACTCCTACGAGCAGTACTTC.

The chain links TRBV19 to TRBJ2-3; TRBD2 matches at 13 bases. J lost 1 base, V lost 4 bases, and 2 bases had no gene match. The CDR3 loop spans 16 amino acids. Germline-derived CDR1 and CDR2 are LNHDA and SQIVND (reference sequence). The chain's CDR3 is CASSNGLAGGTDTQYF. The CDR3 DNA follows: TGTGCCAGTAGTAACGGACTAGCGGGAGGCACAGATACGCAGTATTTT.

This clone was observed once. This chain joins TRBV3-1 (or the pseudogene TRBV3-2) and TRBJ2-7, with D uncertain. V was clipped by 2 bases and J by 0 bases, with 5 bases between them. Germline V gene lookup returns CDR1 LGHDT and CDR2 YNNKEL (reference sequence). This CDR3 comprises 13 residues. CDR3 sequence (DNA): TGTGCCAGCAGCCAACTGGCCTCCTACGAGCAGTACTTC. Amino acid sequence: CASSQLASYEQYF.

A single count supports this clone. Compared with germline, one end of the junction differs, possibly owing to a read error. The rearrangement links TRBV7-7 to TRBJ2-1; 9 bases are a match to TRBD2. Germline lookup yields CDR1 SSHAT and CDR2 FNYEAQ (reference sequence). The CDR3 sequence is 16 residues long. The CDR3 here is CASSEGTSFYLNEQFF. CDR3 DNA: TGTGCTAGCAGCGAAGGGACTAGCTTTTATCTCAATGAGCAGTTCTTC. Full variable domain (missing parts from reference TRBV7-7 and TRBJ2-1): GAGVSQSPRYKVTKRGQDVTLRCDPISSHATLYWYQQALGQGPEFLTYFNYEAQPDKSGLPSDRFSAERPEGSISTLTIQRTEQRDSAMYRCASSEGTSFYLNEQFFGPGTRLTVL.

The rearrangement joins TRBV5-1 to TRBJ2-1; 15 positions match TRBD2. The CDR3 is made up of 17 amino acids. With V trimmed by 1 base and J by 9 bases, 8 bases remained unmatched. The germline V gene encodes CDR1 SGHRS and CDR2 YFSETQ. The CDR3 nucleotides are TGCGCCAGCAGCTTGCAGGGACTAGCGGGAGGAGGTAGTGAGCAGTTCTTC. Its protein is CASSLQGLAGGGSEQFF. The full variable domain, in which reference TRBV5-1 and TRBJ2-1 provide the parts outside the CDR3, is KAGVTQTPRYLIKTRGQQVTLSCSPISGHRSVSWYQQTPGQGLQFLFEYFSETQRNKGNFPGRFSGRQFSNSRSEMNVSTLELGDSALYLCASSLQGLAGGGSEQFFGPGTRLTVL.

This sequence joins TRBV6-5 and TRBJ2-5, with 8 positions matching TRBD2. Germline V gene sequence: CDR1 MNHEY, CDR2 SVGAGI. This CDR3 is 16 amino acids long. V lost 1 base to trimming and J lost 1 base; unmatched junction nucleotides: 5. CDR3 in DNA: TGTGCCAGCAGTTACTTCGAGCGGGGGATCCAAGAGACCCAGTACTTC. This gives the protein CASSYFERGIQETQYF.

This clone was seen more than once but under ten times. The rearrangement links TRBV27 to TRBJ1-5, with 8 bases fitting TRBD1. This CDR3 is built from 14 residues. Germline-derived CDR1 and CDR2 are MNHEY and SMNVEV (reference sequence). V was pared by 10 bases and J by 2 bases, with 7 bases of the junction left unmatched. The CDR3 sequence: CATWDRTGNQPQHF. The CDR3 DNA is TGTGCCACCTGGGACAGGACGGGCAATCAGCCCCAGCATTTT.

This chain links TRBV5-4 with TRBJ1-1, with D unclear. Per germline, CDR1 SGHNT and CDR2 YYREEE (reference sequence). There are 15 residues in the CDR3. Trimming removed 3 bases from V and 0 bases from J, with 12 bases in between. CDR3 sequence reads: CASSWETWMNTEAFF. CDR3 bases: TGTGCCAGCAGCTGGGAGACATGGATGAACACTGAAGCTTTCTTT.

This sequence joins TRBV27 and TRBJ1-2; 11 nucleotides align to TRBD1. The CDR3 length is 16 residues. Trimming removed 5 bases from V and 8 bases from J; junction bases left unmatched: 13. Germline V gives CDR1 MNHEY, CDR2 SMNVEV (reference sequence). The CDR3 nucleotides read TGTGCCAGCAGTATAACCCGGGACAGGGGGGCTTGGGGCTACACCTTC. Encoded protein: CASSITRDRGAWGYTF.

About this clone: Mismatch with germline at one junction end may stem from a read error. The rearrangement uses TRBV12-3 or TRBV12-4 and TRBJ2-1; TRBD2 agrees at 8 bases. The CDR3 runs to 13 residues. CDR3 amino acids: CACGLASSSEQFF. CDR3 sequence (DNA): TGCGCGTGCGGACTAGCTTCCTCATCTGAGCAGTTCTTC.

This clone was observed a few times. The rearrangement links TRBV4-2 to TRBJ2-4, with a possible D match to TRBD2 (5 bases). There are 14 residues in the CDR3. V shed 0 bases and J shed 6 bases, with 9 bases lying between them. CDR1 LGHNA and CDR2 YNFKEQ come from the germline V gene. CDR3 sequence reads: CASSQDRAGNIQYF. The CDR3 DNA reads TGTGCCAGCAGCCAAGATAGGGCGGGAAACATTCAGTACTTC.

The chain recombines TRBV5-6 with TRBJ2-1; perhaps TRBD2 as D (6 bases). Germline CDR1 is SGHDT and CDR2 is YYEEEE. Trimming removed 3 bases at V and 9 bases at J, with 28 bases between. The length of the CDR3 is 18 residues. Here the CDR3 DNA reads TGTGCCAGCAGCTCAACTATCATAAGGGCTAGCGAGGATCTTGAGCAGTTCTTC. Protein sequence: CASSSTIIRASEDLEQFF.

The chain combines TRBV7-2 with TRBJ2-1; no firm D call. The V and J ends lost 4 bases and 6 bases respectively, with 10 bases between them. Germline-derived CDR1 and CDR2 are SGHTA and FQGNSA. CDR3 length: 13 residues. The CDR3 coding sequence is TGTGCCAGCAGCTCCAGAACGGGCAATGAGCAGTTCTTC. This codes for CASSSRTGNEQFF.

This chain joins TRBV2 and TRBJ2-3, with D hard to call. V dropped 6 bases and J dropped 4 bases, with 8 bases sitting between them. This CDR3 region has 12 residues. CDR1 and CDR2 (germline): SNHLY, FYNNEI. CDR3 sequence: CASRAHPDTQYF. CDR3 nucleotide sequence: TGTGCCAGCAGGGCCCACCCAGATACGCAGTATTTT. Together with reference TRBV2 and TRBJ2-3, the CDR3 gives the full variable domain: EPEVTQTPSHQVTQMGQEVILRCVPISNHLYFYWYRQILGQKVEFLVSFYNNEISEKSEIFDDQFSVERPDGSNFTLKIRSTKLEDSAMYFCASRAHPDTQYFGPGTRLTVL.

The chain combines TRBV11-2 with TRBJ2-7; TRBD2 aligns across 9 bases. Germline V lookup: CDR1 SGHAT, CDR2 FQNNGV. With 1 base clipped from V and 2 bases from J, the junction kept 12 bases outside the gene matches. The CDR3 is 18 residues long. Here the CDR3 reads CASSLVLIAGVGAYEQYF. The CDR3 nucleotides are TGTGCCAGCAGCTTAGTGCTGATAGCGGGAGTTGGGGCCTACGAGCAGTACTTC.

The CDR3 sequence: CASSTTLAWNEQFF. The CDR3 coding sequence is TGTGCCAGCAGCACAACACTAGCGTGGAATGAGCAGTTCTTC. This chain connects TRBV5-6 to TRBJ2-1; 7 bases map to TRBD2. CDR3 length: 14 amino acids. CDR1 is SGHDT and CDR2 is YYEEEE in the germline V gene. V lost 4 bases to trimming and J lost 7 bases; unmatched junction nucleotides: 8.

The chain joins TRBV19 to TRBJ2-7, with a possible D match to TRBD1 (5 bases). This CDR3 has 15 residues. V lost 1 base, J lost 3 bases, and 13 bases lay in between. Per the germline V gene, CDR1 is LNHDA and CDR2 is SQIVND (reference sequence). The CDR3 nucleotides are TGTGCCAGTAGTATAGCAAAGGCAGGGTACTACGAGCAGTACTTC. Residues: CASSIAKAGYYEQYF.

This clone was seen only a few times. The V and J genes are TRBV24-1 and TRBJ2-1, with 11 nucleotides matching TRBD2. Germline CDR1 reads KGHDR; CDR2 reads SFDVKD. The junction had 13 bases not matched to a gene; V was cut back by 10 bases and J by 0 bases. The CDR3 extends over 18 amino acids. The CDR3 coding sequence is TGTGCCACTCTTGGGAAGGGGCTAGCGGGGGGCTCCTACAATGAGCAGTTCTTC. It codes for CATLGKGLAGGSYNEQFF.

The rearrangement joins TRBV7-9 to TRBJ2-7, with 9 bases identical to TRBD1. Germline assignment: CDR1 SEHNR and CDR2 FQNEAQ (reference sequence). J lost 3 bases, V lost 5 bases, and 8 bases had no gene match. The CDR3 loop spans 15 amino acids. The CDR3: CASSQTGGKFYEQYF. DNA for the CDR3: TGTGCCAGCAGCCAGACAGGGGGGAAGTTCTACGAGCAGTACTTC.

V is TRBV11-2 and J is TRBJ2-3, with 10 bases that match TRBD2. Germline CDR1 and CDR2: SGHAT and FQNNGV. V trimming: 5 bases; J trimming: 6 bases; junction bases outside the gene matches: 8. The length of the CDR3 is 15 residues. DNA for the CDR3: TGTGCCAGCAGCGACACTAGCGGGGTGGGTGATACGCAGTATTTT. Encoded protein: CASSDTSGVGDTQYF.